This T cell receptor (beta chain) appears in the sequencing data of a study of neurological immune-mediated disorders. The output of every sequencing run exceeded 170 million TCR-beta sequences, derived from 15-18 subjects. TCRdb reprocessed the 5' RACE reads via MiXCR and lists one record per CDR3 protein. There are about 28,000 distinct CDR3 sequences in the sample; 9% to 15% occur only once, and 6% to 8.5% lies in the top ten. 2 million unsorted PBMCs were stored in RNAlater at -80 °C before RNA extraction. The sample taken for sequencing was PBMCs. This TCR came from a man in his sixties in good health.

CDR3 protein: CASSLGIAQNTEAFF. The CDR3, as DNA: TGCGCCAGCAGCTTGGGGATAGCACAGAACACTGAAGCTTTCTTT. The rearrangement uses TRBV5-1 and TRBJ1-1; D remains unclear. The germline CDR1 and CDR2 sequences are SGHRS and YFSETQ. V lost 0 bases and J 1 base, leaving 10 bases between the germline ends. The CDR3 consists of 15 residues.